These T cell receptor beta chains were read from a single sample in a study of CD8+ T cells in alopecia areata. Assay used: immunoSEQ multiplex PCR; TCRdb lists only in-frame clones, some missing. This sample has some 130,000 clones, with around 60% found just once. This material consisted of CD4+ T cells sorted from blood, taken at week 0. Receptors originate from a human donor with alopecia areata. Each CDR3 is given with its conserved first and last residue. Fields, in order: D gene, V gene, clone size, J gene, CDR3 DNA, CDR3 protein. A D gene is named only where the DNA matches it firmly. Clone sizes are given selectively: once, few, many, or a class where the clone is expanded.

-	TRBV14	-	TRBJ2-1	TGTGCCAGCAGTCCAATAACAGGAATCTCCTACAATGAGCAGTTCTTC	CASSPITGISYNEQFF
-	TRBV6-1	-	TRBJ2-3	TGTGCCAGCGATCCGGGACACAGCACAGATACGCAGTATTTT	CASDPGHSTDTQYF
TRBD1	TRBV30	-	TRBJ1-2	TGTGCCTCTGAAGCGCAGGGGGAATATGGCTACACCTTC	CASEAQGEYGYTF
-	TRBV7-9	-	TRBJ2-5	TGTGCCAGCAGCCCGTCGCGTGGCTCAGAGACCCAGTACTTC	CASSPSRGSETQYF
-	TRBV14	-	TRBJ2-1	TGTGCCAGCAGCCAAGAGGCGGAGAGCTCCTACAATGAGCAGTTCTTC	CASSQEAESSYNEQFF
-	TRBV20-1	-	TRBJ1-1	TGCAGTGCCGCAGGGGTCGAAGCTTTCTTT	CSAAGVEAFF
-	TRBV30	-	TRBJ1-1	TGTGCCTGGAGTGTAGTAGGCGCCGAAGCTTTCTTT	CAWSVVGAEAFF
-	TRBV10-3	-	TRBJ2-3	TGTGCCATCAGTGCCTCGGGTGGGGGGCGGAGCACAGATACGCAGTATTTT	CAISASGGGRSTDTQYF
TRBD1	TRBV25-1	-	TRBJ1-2	TGTGCCAGCAGTGTGACAGGGGCTGGTGGCTACACCTTC	CASSVTGAGGYTF
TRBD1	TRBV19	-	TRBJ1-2	TGTGCCAGTAGTCCCCTAACGGACAGGGGGGAAGGCTACACCTTC	CASSPLTDRGEGYTF
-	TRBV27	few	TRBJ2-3	TGTGCCAGCAGTTTTGGGACGGTGAGCACAGATACGCAGTATTTT	CASSFGTVSTDTQYF
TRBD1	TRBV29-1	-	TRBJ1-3	TGCAGCGGTGGGACAGATGGAAACACCATATATTTT	CSGGTDGNTIYF
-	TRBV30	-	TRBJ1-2	TGTGCCTGGAGTGAAGGGTTTTATGGCTACACCTTC	CAWSEGFYGYTF
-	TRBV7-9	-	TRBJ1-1	TGTGCCAGCAGCTTAATCGGACCAGGGGAACAAGCTTTCTTT	CASSLIGPGEQAFF
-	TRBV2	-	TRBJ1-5	TGTGCCAGTTCCCAGGGGAGTCAGCCCCAGCATTTT	CASSQGSQPQHF
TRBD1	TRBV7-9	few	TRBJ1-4	TGTGCCAGCAGCCAACAGGGGGCTTCTAATGAAAAACTGTTTTTT	CASSQQGASNEKLFF
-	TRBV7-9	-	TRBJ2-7	TGTGCCAGCAGTCTGACGGGAGAGCAGTACTTC	CASSLTGEQYF
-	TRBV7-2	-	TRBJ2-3	TGTGCCAGCAGCTCAAGAGATACGCAGTATTTT	CASSSRDTQYF
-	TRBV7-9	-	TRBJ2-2	TGTGCCAGCAGCGGTATGGTACAGGACACCGGGGAGCTGTTTTTT	CASSGMVQDTGELFF
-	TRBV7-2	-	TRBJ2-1	TGTGCCAGCAGCTTAGGTAGACAGTCCAGCGGGAATGAGCAGTTCTTC	CASSLGRQSSGNEQFF
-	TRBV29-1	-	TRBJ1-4	TGCAGCGTTTCGGATCGGACAGCGGGGGAAAAACTGTTTTTT	CSVSDRTAGEKLFF
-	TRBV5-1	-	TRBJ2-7	TGCGCCAGCAGCTTCGCCATTATTAGCGGTGACTCCTACGAGCAGTACTTC	CASSFAIISGDSYEQYF
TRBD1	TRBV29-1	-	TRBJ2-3	TGCAGCGAGAGACAGGGGGCAAGGCCAGATACGCAGTATTTT	CSERQGARPDTQYF
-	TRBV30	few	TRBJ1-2	TGTGCCTGCAAACCCGGACGCGGCGATAAGGGCTACACCTTC	CACKPGRGDKGYTF
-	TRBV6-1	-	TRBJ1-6	TGTGCCAGCAGTGAAGCATATAGACTGGACCATTCACCCCTCCACTTT	CASSEAYRLDHSPLHF
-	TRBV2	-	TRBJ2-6	TGTGCCAGCTCCGGGTCTGGGGCCAACGTCCTGACTTTC	CASSGSGANVLTF
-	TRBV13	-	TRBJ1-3	TGTGCCAGCAGCTTAACGGGAAGTGGAAACACCATATATTTT	CASSLTGSGNTIYF
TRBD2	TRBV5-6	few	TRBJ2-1	TGTGCCAGCAGCCCAGCGGGGGGGTTTAATGAGCAGTTCTTC	CASSPAGGFNEQFF
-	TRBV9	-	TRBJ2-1	TGTGCCAGCAGCGTGGGCCACAATGAGCAGTTCTTC	CASSVGHNEQFF
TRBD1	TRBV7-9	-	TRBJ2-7	TGTGCCAGCAGCTTGGGACAGGGCTATAGCTCCTACGAGCAGTACTTC	CASSLGQGYSSYEQYF
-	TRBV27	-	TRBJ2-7	TGTGCCAGCAGGGACGGATACGAGCAGTACTTC	CASRDGYEQYF
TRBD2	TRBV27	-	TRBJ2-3	TGTGCCAGCCGACTAGCAGTCGACTCCGATACGCAGTATTTT	CASRLAVDSDTQYF
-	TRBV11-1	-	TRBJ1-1	TGTGCCAGCAGCTTAGTTCTTCAGTCTGAAGCTTTCTTT	CASSLVLQSEAFF
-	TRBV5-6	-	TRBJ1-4	TGTGCCAGCAGCCTATCGAACAGTGAAGCTGAAAAACTGTTTTTT	CASSLSNSEAEKLFF
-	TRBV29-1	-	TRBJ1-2	TGCAGCGTTGAGAGAGGGCCCAACTATGGCTACACCTTC	CSVERGPNYGYTF
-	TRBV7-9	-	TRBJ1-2	TGTGCCAGCAGCTTAGCTCTGAGGGCCGGGACGGATGGCTACACCTTC	CASSLALRAGTDGYTF
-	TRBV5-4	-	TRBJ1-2	TGTGCCAGCAGCTTGGTTCCGTATGGCTACACCTTC	CASSLVPYGYTF
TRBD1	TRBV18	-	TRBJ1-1	TGTGCCAGCTCACTCACAGGGGCAATGAACACTGAAGCTTTCTTT	CASSLTGAMNTEAFF
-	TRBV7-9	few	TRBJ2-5	TGTGCCAGCAGCTATTCGGGGGCGAGTGGTCTGGAGACCCAGTACTTC	CASSYSGASGLETQYF
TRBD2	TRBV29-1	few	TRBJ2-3	TGCAGCGTATTCGGGCTAGCGGGTAGCACAGATACGCAGTATTTT	CSVFGLAGSTDTQYF
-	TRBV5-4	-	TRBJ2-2	TGTGCCAGCAGCCTCCCGGGCCTCACCACCGGGGAGCTGTTTTTT	CASSLPGLTTGELFF
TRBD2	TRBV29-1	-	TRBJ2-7	TGCAGCGCCAAGACCGGGACTAGGGGCACCTACGAGCAGTACTTC	CSAKTGTRGTYEQYF
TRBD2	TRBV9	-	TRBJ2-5	TGTGCCAGCAGCGTAGTGGCTAGCGGGGGTCAAGAGACCCAGTACTTC	CASSVVASGGQETQYF
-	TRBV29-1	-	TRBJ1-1	TGCAGCGTTGGGAGGGTACCCACTGAAGCTTTCTTT	CSVGRVPTEAFF
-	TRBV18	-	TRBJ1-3	TGTGCCAGCTCATCGACACGGCCGGACACCATATATTTT	CASSSTRPDTIYF
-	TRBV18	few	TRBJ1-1	TGTGCCAGCTCACCTCCCATAGGGACACCGATGAACACTGAAGCTTTCTTT	CASSPPIGTPMNTEAFF
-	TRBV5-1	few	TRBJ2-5	TGCGCCAGCAGCTTGGGGCGGACGGGGGAGACCCAGTACTTC	CASSLGRTGETQYF
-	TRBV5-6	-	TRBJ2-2	TGTGCCAGCAGCCTGGGTACGGGGACCGGGGAGCTGTTTTTT	CASSLGTGTGELFF
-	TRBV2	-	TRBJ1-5	TGTGCCAGCAGCCTAGACAGAAGCAATCAGCCCCAGCATTTT	CASSLDRSNQPQHF
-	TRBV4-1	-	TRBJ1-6	TGCGCCAGCAGCCTGGTGGGCAGGGGAGTCTCACCCCTCCACTTT	CASSLVGRGVSPLHF
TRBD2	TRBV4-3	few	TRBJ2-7	TGCGCCAGCAGCCAAGATGCCCAGCGGGGGCCTAACTCCTACGAGCAGTACTTC	CASSQDAQRGPNSYEQYF
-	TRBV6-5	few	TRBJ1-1	TGTGCCAGCAGGCCCAGCGGGGGTGCTGAAGCTTTCTTT	CASRPSGGAEAFF
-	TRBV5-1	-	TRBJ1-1	TGCGCCAGCAGCTTGGCCAGGGGAGGGGTAGAAACTGAAGCTTTCTTT	CASSLARGGVETEAFF